The subject of this entry is one T cell receptor (beta chain). The CDR3 is 16 residues long. The germline gives CDR1 LNHDA, CDR2 SQIVND (reference sequence). The ends lost 5 bases at V and 0 bases at J; junction bases unmatched: 9. The entry originates in a study of blood T cell repertoires in COVID-19. The protocol was immunoSEQ multiplex PCR, while the TCRdb copy is restricted to in-frame clones and leaves out a portion. The sample comprises roughly 100,000 clones, 91% of which are singletons, and around 4.4% rests with the top ten. Sequencing used peripheral blood. V and J are TRBV19 and TRBJ1-1; 7 nucleotides line up with TRBD1. The clonotype originates from a man between 18 and 29 years old with acute or convalescent COVID-19. Here the CDR3 reads CASSLRTGLMNTEAFF. DNA of the CDR3: TGTGCCAGTAGTTTACGGACAGGCCTCATGAACACTGAAGCTTTCTTT.